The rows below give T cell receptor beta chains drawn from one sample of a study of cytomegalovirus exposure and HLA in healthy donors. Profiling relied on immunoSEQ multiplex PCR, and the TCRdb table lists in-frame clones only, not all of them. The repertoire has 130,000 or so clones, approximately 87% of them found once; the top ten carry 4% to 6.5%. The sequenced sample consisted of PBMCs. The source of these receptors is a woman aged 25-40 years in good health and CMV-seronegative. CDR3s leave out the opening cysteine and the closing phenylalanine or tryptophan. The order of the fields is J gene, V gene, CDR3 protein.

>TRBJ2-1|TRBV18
ASSKEAAYNEQF
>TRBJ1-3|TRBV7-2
ASTLQGGNTIY
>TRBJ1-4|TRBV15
ATSRAGQMNEKLF
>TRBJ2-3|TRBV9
ASSPAGISTDTQY
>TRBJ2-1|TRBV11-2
ASNRLAGNAHNEQF
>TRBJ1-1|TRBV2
ASGSGEGTEAF
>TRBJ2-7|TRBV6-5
ASSYSQGLYEQY
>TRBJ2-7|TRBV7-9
ASSPHPTAYEQY
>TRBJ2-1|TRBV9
ASSVAPGGHNEQF
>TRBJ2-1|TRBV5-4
ASSSRQTSSLF
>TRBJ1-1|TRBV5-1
ASSYRQGEAF
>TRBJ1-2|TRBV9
ASTKGTGGASYGYT
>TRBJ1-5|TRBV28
ASSLGTGVSNQPQH
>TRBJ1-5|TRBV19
ASSSWTGGNQPQH
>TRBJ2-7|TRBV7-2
ASSSSRLAGVAFYEQY
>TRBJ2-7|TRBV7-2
ASSFSGPSSYEQY
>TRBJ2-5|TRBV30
AWSVLGRETQY
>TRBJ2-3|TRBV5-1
ASSLGQGAGDTQY
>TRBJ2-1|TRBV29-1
SVDQGGGEQF
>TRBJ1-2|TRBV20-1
SARDDYGYT
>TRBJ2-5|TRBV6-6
ASRKTGDQETQY
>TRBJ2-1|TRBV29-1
SVGGTPSEQF
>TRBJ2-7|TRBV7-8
ASRPSGDRYYEQY
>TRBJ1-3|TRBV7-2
ASSGQTGNTIY
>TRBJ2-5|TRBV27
ASSLSPWRAQETQY
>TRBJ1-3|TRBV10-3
AISENRDRAKGPIY
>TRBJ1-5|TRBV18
ASSPSQVGQPQH
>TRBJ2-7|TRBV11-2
ASSRSGGNSYEQY